The rows below give T cell receptor beta chains drawn from one sample of a study of blood T cell repertoires in COVID-19. TCRdb's copy holds only in-frame clones and misses some; the assay was immunoSEQ multiplex PCR. The table lists under 250,000 clones, more than 75% of them singletons. Sequenced material: PBMCs or T cells enriched from blood (not recorded which). These receptors all stem from a man aged 40-50 years who had recovered from COVID-19. Both conserved end residues are part of each CDR3. D genes are given only for firm matches. Clone size, where shown, is once, few, many, or a class for clones that have expanded.

v_gene: TRBV7-7
j_gene: TRBJ1-1
d_gene: TRBD1
abundance: NA
CDR3aa: CASSRLTGVVTEAFF
CDR3nt: TGTGCCAGCAGCCGTCTTACAGGGGTCGTCACTGAAGCTTTCTTT

v_gene: TRBV7-3
j_gene: TRBJ2-1
d_gene: NA
abundance: many
CDR3aa: CASSLRRGDSEQFF
CDR3nt: TGTGCCAGCAGCTTAAGAAGGGGGGACAGTGAGCAGTTCTTC

v_gene: TRBV7-9
j_gene: TRBJ1-4
d_gene: NA
abundance: NA
CDR3aa: CASSLDGIEKLFF
CDR3nt: TGTGCCAGCAGCTTAGATGGCATTGAAAAACTGTTTTTT

v_gene: TRBV18
j_gene: TRBJ1-6
d_gene: NA
abundance: NA
CDR3aa: CASSPPRNSPLHF
CDR3nt: TGTGCCAGCTCACCACCTCGTAATTCACCCCTCCACTTT

v_gene: TRBV5-3
j_gene: TRBJ1-1
d_gene: NA
abundance: NA
CDR3aa: CARSPGGATRITEAFF
CDR3nt: TGTGCCAGAAGCCCCGGGGGTGCAACAAGGATCACTGAAGCTTTCTTT

v_gene: TRBV28
j_gene: TRBJ1-1
d_gene: NA
abundance: NA
CDR3aa: CASRTLAGTPNTEAFF
CDR3nt: TGTGCCAGCAGGACATTAGCCGGGACACCGAACACTGAAGCTTTCTTT

v_gene: TRBV30
j_gene: TRBJ1-2
d_gene: TRBD1
abundance: NA
CDR3aa: CAWSVAAQGVGYTF
CDR3nt: TGTGCCTGGAGTGTAGCCGCTCAGGGGGTTGGCTACACCTTC

v_gene: TRBV15
j_gene: TRBJ2-5
d_gene: TRBD2
abundance: NA
CDR3aa: CATSLLAGAQETQYF
CDR3nt: TGTGCCACCTCACTACTAGCGGGGGCTCAAGAGACCCAGTACTTC

v_gene: TRBV4-1
j_gene: TRBJ2-2
d_gene: TRBD2
abundance: once
CDR3aa: CASSQEPQREGTGELFF
CDR3nt: TGCGCCAGCAGCCAAGAACCTCAGCGGGAGGGCACCGGGGAGCTGTTTTTT

v_gene: TRBV30
j_gene: TRBJ2-7
d_gene: TRBD1
abundance: NA
CDR3aa: CAWRGGAPYEQYF
CDR3nt: TGTGCCTGGCGAGGGGGCGCACCCTACGAGCAGTACTTC

v_gene: TRBV5-1
j_gene: TRBJ2-3
d_gene: TRBD1
abundance: NA
CDR3aa: CASRQGADTQYF
CDR3nt: TGCGCCAGCCGACAGGGTGCGGATACGCAGTATTTT

v_gene: TRBV11-1
j_gene: TRBJ1-1
d_gene: TRBD1
abundance: NA
CDR3aa: CASTRQGLAEAFF
CDR3nt: TGTGCCAGCACGCGACAGGGGCTCGCTGAAGCTTTCTTT

v_gene: TRBV2
j_gene: TRBJ2-1
d_gene: NA
abundance: NA
CDR3aa: CASSLGLLYNEQFF
CDR3nt: TGTGCCAGCAGTTTGGGCCTTTTATACAATGAGCAGTTCTTC

v_gene: TRBV12-3/TRBV12-4
j_gene: TRBJ2-7
d_gene: NA
abundance: NA
CDR3aa: CASTLNYEQYF
CDR3nt: TGTGCCAGCACCCTTAACTACGAGCAGTACTTC

v_gene: TRBV19
j_gene: TRBJ2-1
d_gene: TRBD1
abundance: NA
CDR3aa: CASRWDREIDEQFF
CDR3nt: TGTGCCAGCCGTTGGGACAGGGAAATTGATGAGCAGTTCTTC

v_gene: TRBV5-4
j_gene: TRBJ2-1
d_gene: TRBD2
abundance: NA
CDR3aa: CASSSTSGRGSYNEQFF
CDR3nt: TGTGCCAGCAGCTCGACTAGCGGGAGGGGCTCCTACAATGAGCAGTTCTTC

v_gene: TRBV20-1
j_gene: TRBJ2-7
d_gene: NA
abundance: NA
CDR3aa: CSATGWDEQYF
CDR3nt: TGCAGTGCAACAGGGTGGGACGAGCAGTACTTC

v_gene: TRBV5-1
j_gene: TRBJ2-2
d_gene: NA
abundance: NA
CDR3aa: CASSLGLGSGTGELFF
CDR3nt: TGCGCCAGCAGCTTGGGTCTGGGGAGTGGCACCGGGGAGCTGTTTTTT

v_gene: TRBV7-2
j_gene: TRBJ1-2
d_gene: NA
abundance: NA
CDR3aa: CASSSPNRASTF
CDR3nt: TGTGCCAGCAGCTCTCCCAACAGGGCGAGCACCTTC

v_gene: TRBV2
j_gene: TRBJ1-2
d_gene: TRBD1
abundance: once
CDR3aa: CASSTGVPVGYTF
CDR3nt: TGTGCCAGCAGTACAGGGGTCCCGGTCGGCTACACCTTC